The entry below describes one T cell receptor beta chain. Its antigen remains unknown. CDR1 SGHRS and CDR2 YFSETQ come from the germline V gene. J lost 0 bases, V lost 2 bases, and 2 bases had no gene match. The CDR3 contains 14 residues. This specimen comes from a study of post-analysis software for immune sequencing data. Study overall: The cohort encompassed relapsing-remitting, secondary progressive and progressive-relapsing multiple sclerosis disease courses. General study results and limits: A significant reduction in normalized Chao1 diversity was observed in multiple sclerosis patients versus controls. Batch-matched samples strongly co-clustered by F measure. Five TRBV segments occurring more often in patients than controls included TRBV5-6, TRBV5-1 and TRBV20-1.

TCR beta cDNA libraries included unique molecular identifiers. Once about 0.95 to 10 million T cells were used, roughly 0.5 million cDNA molecules resulted. In TCRdb, the PCR reads were re-called with MiXCR into one record per CDR3 protein. Of about 500,000 distinct CDR3 sequences in the sample, over 35% were seen once. Sequenced material: blood. This chain joins TRBV5-1 and TRBJ2-7; TRBD2 aligns across 7 bases. The TCR originated in a girl aged 10 to 17 with multiple sclerosis. The DNA of the CDR3 is TGCGCCAGCAGCTTTGGGACTAACTCCTACGAGCAGTACTTC. Amino acids: CASSFGTNSYEQYF.